The next 24 T cell receptor beta chains were all read from a single sample in a study of human T cells and chemical hapten exposure. Time point noted: patch test 1, 2 weeks after DPC sensitization. Stated treatment: therapeutic diphenylcyclopropenone sensitization with weekly scalp DPC. One entry per CDR3 protein, called by TCRdb with MiXCR from the RACE reads. The profile shows nearly 350,000 distinct CDR3 sequences, roughly 6.9% of them singletons. The sequenced sample was whole blood, obtained in connection with sensitization to the hapten diphenylcyclopropenone (DPC). The receptors were gathered from a woman aged 18-35 years with alopecia areata. Some clones in this sample may be carry-over from other donors' samples.

The V call is TRBV19, the J call TRBJ2-1; D might be TRBD2 (7 bases). V dropped 9 bases and J dropped 3 bases, with 24 bases sitting between them. This CDR3 has 17 residues. Germline CDR1 and CDR2: LNHDA and SQIVND (reference sequence). CDR3: CASSLAGAAPGYNEQFF. The CDR3 DNA is TGTGCCAGCTCCTTGGCGGGGGCCGCACCGGGCTACAATGAGCAGTTCTTC.

This clonotype appeared a few times. This sequence joins TRBV28 and TRBJ1-1; a possible D gene is TRBD1 (6 bases). With 2 bases removed from V and 3 bases from J, the gap between germline ends came to 10 bases. The CDR3 is made up of 14 amino acids. Looked up from germline, CDR1 is MDHEN and CDR2 is SYDVKM. CDR3 DNA: TGTGCCAGCAGTTTAAGGACAGCGGACACTGAAGCTTTCTTT. Translation gives CASSLRTADTEAFF.

The rearrangement links TRBV12-3 or TRBV12-4 to TRBJ1-4; 9 bases fit TRBD1. This CDR3 has 15 amino acids. With 5 bases clipped from V and 10 bases from J, the junction kept 11 bases outside the gene matches. The CDR3 here is CASSTGTGKGGKLFF. CDR3 DNA: TGTGCCAGCAGTACCGGGACAGGGAAAGGTGGAAAACTGTTTTTT.

J is TRBJ1-5 and V is TRBV4-3; a weak D match, TRBD1 (6 bases). Germline CDR1 LGHNA, CDR2 YSLEER. V dropped 0 bases and J dropped 5 bases, with 14 bases sitting between them. The CDR3 is made up of 16 amino acids. The DNA of the CDR3 is TGCGCCAGCAGCCAAGAGGGTCCGGGGGGCCATCAGCCCCAGCATTTT. This gives the protein CASSQEGPGGHQPQHF.

This clonotype was counted only a few times. The rearrangement uses TRBV4-2 and TRBJ2-3; the match to TRBD2 covers 8 bases. Germline trimming cut 4 bases from V and 3 bases from J; bases unmatched to any gene: 18. The CDR3 contains 19 residues. In germline, CDR1 is LGHNA, CDR2 YNFKEQ. CDR3 residues: CASSPLTSAKKVVTDTQYF. The CDR3 DNA follows: TGTGCCAGCAGCCCGCTGACTAGCGCAAAAAAGGTTGTGACAGATACGCAGTATTTT.

The chain combines TRBV18 with TRBJ1-1, with a possible D match to TRBD1 (5 bases). In germline, CDR1 is KGHSH, CDR2 LQKENI. Trimming stripped 8 bases from V and 5 bases from J, with 12 bases between. The CDR3 totals 12 residues. Here the CDR3 DNA reads TGTGCCAGCGGGACTGAATCGACTGAAGCTTTCTTT. Protein product: CASGTESTEAFF.

This clonotype was detected only a few times. The chain carries TRBV11-3 and TRBJ2-3; either TRBD1 or TRBD2 may supply D (5 bases each). Germline CDR1 SGHNT, CDR2 YENEEA. There are 15 residues in the CDR3. V was cut by 4 bases and J by 6 bases, with 17 bases left in between. CDR3 region: CASSSVRVGDDTQYF. In nucleotides, the CDR3 is TGTGCCAGCAGCTCAGTACGTGTGGGGGACGATACGCAGTATTTT.

The chain joins TRBV6-2 or TRBV6-3 to TRBJ1-1; TRBD1 matches 7 bases. With 6 bases clipped from V and 5 bases from J, the junction kept 6 bases outside the gene matches. This CDR3 is 13 amino acids long. Germline CDR1 reads MNHEY; CDR2 reads SVGEGT. The CDR3 loop reads CASSPQGWTEAFF. The CDR3, as DNA: TGTGCCAGCAGCCCACAGGGGTGGACTGAAGCTTTCTTT.

At least ten counts were recorded for this clonotype. The chain joins TRBV12-3 or TRBV12-4 to TRBJ1-2; D is perhaps TRBD1 (6 bases). The CDR3 has 13 residues. Trimming stripped 4 bases from V and 4 bases from J, with 10 bases between. CDR3 residues: CASSSKGGYGYTF. The CDR3 nucleotides are TGTGCCAGCAGTTCAAAAGGGGGCTATGGCTACACCTTC.

Many counts were recorded for this clonotype. The CDR3: CASSLGQGHNSPLHF. CDR3 coding DNA: TGTGCCAGCAGCTTAGGACAGGGGCATAATTCACCCCTCCACTTT. V and J are TRBV7-2 and TRBJ1-6; 8 nucleotides line up with TRBD1. J was trimmed by 5 bases and V by 1 base; bases with no gene match: 1. Germline loops: CDR1 SGHTA, CDR2 FQGNSA. The CDR3 totals 15 residues.

This clonotype has only a few counts. The chain uses TRBV4-2 and TRBJ2-3; 8 nucleotides align to TRBD2. The CDR3 loop spans 15 amino acids. CDR1 and CDR2 from the germline V gene are LGHNA and YNFKEQ. J was trimmed by 7 bases and V by 0 bases; bases with no gene match: 6. CDR3 bases: TGTGCCAGCAGCCAAGATACAGCGGGAGTAAATACGCAGTATTTT. Translating it yields CASSQDTAGVNTQYF.

The rearrangement joins TRBV20-1 to TRBJ1-6, with TRBD1 identical over 7 bases. Germline V gene lookup returns CDR1 DFQATT and CDR2 SNEGSKA (reference sequence). Trimming cost V 0 bases and J 7 bases; bases outside gene matches: 9. This CDR3 comprises 16 residues. This CDR3 is CSARDLRTGDNSPLHF. The CDR3 coding sequence is TGCAGTGCTAGAGATCTCCGGACAGGAGACAATTCACCCCTCCACTTT.

This clonotype showed up just a few times. V and J are TRBV12-3 or TRBV12-4 and TRBJ1-2; TRBD1 agrees at 11 bases. The V gene end was trimmed by 6 bases and the J gene end by 2 bases; junction bases not matched to a gene: 8. The length of the CDR3 is 16 residues. The CDR3 sequence: CASSPPRTGGNYGYTF. CDR3 sequence (DNA): TGTGCCAGCAGCCCTCCCCGGACAGGGGGCAACTATGGCTACACCTTC.

This chain connects TRBV11-1 to TRBJ1-5; D might be TRBD1 (6 bases). This CDR3 region has 14 residues. V dropped 5 bases and J dropped 4 bases, with 12 bases sitting between them. Germline V lookup: CDR1 SGHAT, CDR2 FQDESV (reference sequence). The CDR3 protein is CASSQSDSNQPQHF. DNA of the CDR3: TGTGCCAGCAGCCAGTCGGACAGTAATCAGCCCCAGCATTTT.

This clonotype was recorded at least ten times. This sequence joins TRBV27 and TRBJ1-5; D ambiguous. Per germline, CDR1 MNHEY and CDR2 SMNVEV (reference sequence). This CDR3 has 15 residues. V was clipped by 0 bases and J by 3 bases, with 9 bases between them. The CDR3 is CASSLSPETNQPQHF. The CDR3 coding sequence is TGTGCCAGCAGTTTATCCCCAGAAACCAATCAGCCCCAGCATTTT.

This clonotype was found many times. This rearrangement joins TRBV7-2 to TRBJ2-7, with D tentatively TRBD1 (6 bases). The length of the CDR3 is 14 residues. Germline V gives CDR1 SGHTA, CDR2 FQGNSA. The ends were cut back, 7 bases at V and 0 bases at J, with 13 bases in the middle. The DNA for the CDR3 is TGTGCCAGCACCCCTAGGGGGAGCTCCTACGAGCAGTACTTC. Protein product: CASTPRGSSYEQYF.

This clonotype has at least ten counts. The rearrangement links TRBV10-3 to TRBJ1-2; 9 bases match TRBD1. The ends lost 8 bases at V and 3 bases at J; junction bases unmatched: 10. The CDR3 length is 15 residues. Germline loops: CDR1 ENHRY, CDR2 SYGVKD. CDR3 coding DNA: TGTGCCATCGCCCCGGGACAGGGAAAGGACTATGGCTACACCTTC. Translating gives CAIAPGQGKDYGYTF.

This clonotype was seen a few times. The V call is TRBV12-3 or TRBV12-4, the J call TRBJ1-4, with 7 bases fitting TRBD1. This CDR3 has 14 residues. With V trimmed by 7 bases and J by 9 bases, 11 bases remained unmatched. CDR3 sequence reads: CASTERGGAKKLFF. Here the CDR3 DNA reads TGTGCCAGCACCGAGCGAGGGGGCGCGAAAAAACTGTTTTTT.

The chain couples TRBV5-1 to TRBJ1-2; no definite D call. Trimming shortened V by 1 base and J by 6 bases, and 13 bases separated the two germline ends. Germline CDR1 reads SGHRS; CDR2 reads YFSETQ. The CDR3 spans 14 residues. The CDR3 protein is CASSLTATIDGYTF. As DNA, the CDR3 is TGCGCCAGCAGCTTGACAGCAACGATCGATGGCTACACCTTC.

Many counts were recorded for this clonotype. V gene TRBV6-2 or TRBV6-3 combines with J gene TRBJ2-7, with D possibly TRBD1 on 5 matching bases. The germline V gene has CDR1 MNHEY and CDR2 SVGEGT. Trimming shortened V by 4 bases and J by 0 bases, and 16 bases separated the two germline ends. This CDR3 is 16 amino acids long. The CDR3 region is CASSSDQGPSSYEQYF. The CDR3, as DNA: TGTGCCAGCAGTTCCGATCAGGGTCCGAGCTCCTACGAGCAGTACTTC.

The V and J genes are TRBV14 and TRBJ2-3; D perhaps matches TRBD1 (6 bases). This CDR3 region has 18 residues. V lost 4 bases to trimming and J lost 1 base, with 21 bases between them. CDR1 is SGHDN and CDR2 is FVKESK in the germline V gene. For the CDR3, the DNA is TGTGCCAGCAGCCTTTGGACAGCCGCAGATGGTGGCACAGATACGCAGTATTTT. Translating gives CASSLWTAADGGTDTQYF.

CDR3 nucleotide sequence: TGTGCCAGCAGCCCCGGACTAAATCCCTATAATTCACCCCTCCACTTT. Translated, it gives CASSPGLNPYNSPLHF. The rearrangement uses TRBV5-4 and TRBJ1-6; no definite D call. The ends were cut back, 4 bases at V and 2 bases at J, with 13 bases in the middle. Germline-derived CDR1 and CDR2 are SGHNT and YYREEE (reference sequence). The CDR3 covers 16 residues.

The V gene is TRBV4-3, the J gene TRBJ1-5; D is uncertain. CDR1 and CDR2 (germline): LGHNA, YSLEER. Trimming cost V 0 bases and J 0 bases, with 9 bases left between them. The CDR3 has 16 residues. The CDR3 DNA follows: TGCGCCAGCAGCCAAGATAGGGCCCATAGCAATCAGCCCCAGCATTTT. Its translation: CASSQDRAHSNQPQHF.

This clonotype was seen at least ten times. The chain uses TRBV15 and TRBJ2-7; 13 bases are a match to TRBD2. V shed 3 bases and J 7 bases; nucleotides not matched to a gene: 12. Per germline, CDR1 LNHNV and CDR2 YYDKDF (reference sequence). This CDR3 has 17 amino acids. Here the CDR3 reads CATSSGPGTSGVEEQYF. In DNA form, the CDR3 reads TGTGCCACCAGCAGTGGCCCCGGGACTAGCGGGGTGGAGGAGCAGTACTTC. The variable domain in full, with the rest retrieved from reference TRBV15 and TRBJ2-7, is DAMVIQNPRYQVTQFGKPVTLSCSQTLNHNVMYWYQQKSSQAPKLLFHYYDKDFNNEADTPDNFQSRRPNTSFCFLDIRSPGLGDTAMYLCATSSGPGTSGVEEQYFGPGTRLTVT.